These T cell receptor beta chains were read from a single sample in a study of shared clonotypes between healthy human individuals. Only in-frame clones appear in the TCRdb table, and some are missing; sequencing was by immunoSEQ multiplex PCR. The sample yields about 2.1 million clones, 93% seen once. What was sequenced was naive CD8+ T cells from PBMCs. The receptors shown here come from a young man in good health. Some clones in this sample may be carry-over from other donors' samples. CDR3s include the opening cysteine and the closing phenylalanine or tryptophan. Fields, in order: CDR3 protein, CDR3 DNA, D gene, J gene, V gene, clone size, CDR3 length. D genes are given only for firm matches. Clone size is not always given. Where it is, it says once, few, many or a class for expanded clones.

cdr3_aa: CALDLAGVKTGELFF
cdr3_nt: TGTGCCTTAGACCTTGCAGGGGTAAAGACCGGGGAGCTGTTTTTT
d_call: -
j_call: TRBJ2-2
v_call: TRBV6-1
clone_size: -
cdr3_length: 15

cdr3_aa: CASSYVRTSTDTQYF
cdr3_nt: TGTGCCAGCAGTTATGTGCGGACTAGCACAGATACGCAGTATTTT
d_call: -
j_call: TRBJ2-3
v_call: TRBV6-5
clone_size: -
cdr3_length: 15

cdr3_aa: CASSVEGSGSFTDTQYF
cdr3_nt: TGTGCCAGCAGCGTAGAGGGTAGCGGGAGCTTCACAGATACGCAGTATTTT
d_call: TRBD2
j_call: TRBJ2-3
v_call: TRBV9
clone_size: -
cdr3_length: 17

cdr3_aa: CASSSPLGQDITDTQYF
cdr3_nt: TGTGCCAGCAGCTCTCCCTTGGGGCAGGACATCACAGATACGCAGTATTTT
d_call: -
j_call: TRBJ2-3
v_call: TRBV7-9
clone_size: -
cdr3_length: 17

cdr3_aa: CASSSLAGENFNEQFF
cdr3_nt: TGTGCCAGCAGTTCACTAGCGGGAGAGAATTTCAATGAGCAGTTCTTC
d_call: TRBD2
j_call: TRBJ2-1
v_call: TRBV28
clone_size: -
cdr3_length: 16

cdr3_aa: CASSQASGFSRGNEQFF
cdr3_nt: TGCGCCAGCAGCCAGGCTAGCGGGTTCTCAAGGGGCAATGAGCAGTTCTTC
d_call: TRBD2
j_call: TRBJ2-1
v_call: TRBV4-3
clone_size: -
cdr3_length: 17

cdr3_aa: CASRSQIVGPFDPYGQYF
cdr3_nt: TGTGCCAGCAGATCTCAAATCGTGGGCCCTTTTGACCCCTACGGGCAGTACTTC
d_call: -
j_call: TRBJ2-7
v_call: TRBV27
clone_size: -
cdr3_length: 18

cdr3_aa: CASSLSPDSTYEQYF
cdr3_nt: TGTGCCAGTAGTCTTTCCCCGGACAGCACCTACGAGCAGTACTTC
d_call: -
j_call: TRBJ2-7
v_call: TRBV19
clone_size: -
cdr3_length: 15

cdr3_aa: CASSEGGVGSYEQYF
cdr3_nt: TGTGCCAGCAGTGAAGGCGGGGTTGGCTCCTACGAGCAGTACTTC
d_call: -
j_call: TRBJ2-7
v_call: TRBV6-1
clone_size: -
cdr3_length: 15

cdr3_aa: CASSPGQKVDNEQFF
cdr3_nt: TGTGCCAGCTCACCGGGACAAAAAGTTGACAATGAGCAGTTCTTC
d_call: -
j_call: TRBJ2-1
v_call: TRBV18
clone_size: few
cdr3_length: 15

cdr3_aa: CASSLGMGGRYEQYF
cdr3_nt: TGCGCCAGCAGCCTCGGGATGGGTGGAAGGTACGAGCAGTACTTC
d_call: -
j_call: TRBJ2-7
v_call: TRBV4-3
clone_size: -
cdr3_length: 15

cdr3_aa: CASSGRVSGELFF
cdr3_nt: TGTGCCAGCTCGGGTCGAGTTTCCGGGGAGCTGTTTTTT
d_call: -
j_call: TRBJ2-2
v_call: TRBV28
clone_size: -
cdr3_length: 13

cdr3_aa: CASSLHQETQYF
cdr3_nt: TGTGCCAGCAGCTTACACCAAGAGACCCAGTACTTC
d_call: -
j_call: TRBJ2-5
v_call: TRBV7-9
clone_size: -
cdr3_length: 12

cdr3_aa: CATSRPAGGFTGELFF
cdr3_nt: TGTGCCACCAGCAGGCCGGCGGGAGGCTTCACCGGGGAGCTGTTTTTT
d_call: TRBD2
j_call: TRBJ2-2
v_call: TRBV15
clone_size: -
cdr3_length: 16

cdr3_aa: CASSLYQGPIYEQYF
cdr3_nt: TGTGCCAGCAGTTTATACCAGGGCCCGATCTACGAGCAGTACTTC
d_call: -
j_call: TRBJ2-7
v_call: TRBV27
clone_size: -
cdr3_length: 15

cdr3_aa: CASSEGTQTGELFF
cdr3_nt: TGTGCCAGCAGCGAGGGGACCCAGACCGGGGAGCTGTTTTTT
d_call: -
j_call: TRBJ2-2
v_call: TRBV9
clone_size: -
cdr3_length: 14

cdr3_aa: CACKTGQVYEQYF
cdr3_nt: TGTGCCTGCAAGACCGGACAGGTCTACGAGCAGTACTTC
d_call: TRBD1
j_call: TRBJ2-7
v_call: TRBV30
clone_size: -
cdr3_length: 13

cdr3_aa: CASSLGPNYNEQFF
cdr3_nt: TGTGCCAGCAGCTTGGGTCCGAACTACAATGAGCAGTTCTTC
d_call: -
j_call: TRBJ2-1
v_call: TRBV7-9
clone_size: -
cdr3_length: 14

cdr3_aa: CAISVQAKNTEAFF
cdr3_nt: TGTGCCATCAGTGTCCAGGCGAAAAACACTGAAGCTTTCTTT
d_call: -
j_call: TRBJ1-1
v_call: TRBV10-3
clone_size: -
cdr3_length: 14

cdr3_aa: CASSLGGTGLYEQYF
cdr3_nt: TGTGCCAGCAGTCTTGGGGGAACAGGGTTGTACGAGCAGTACTTC
d_call: -
j_call: TRBJ2-7
v_call: TRBV27
clone_size: -
cdr3_length: 15

cdr3_aa: CSGKATNEKLFF
cdr3_nt: TGCAGCGGGAAAGCAACTAATGAAAAACTGTTTTTT
d_call: -
j_call: TRBJ1-4
v_call: TRBV29-1
clone_size: -
cdr3_length: 12

cdr3_aa: CASSPTGVNTEAFF
cdr3_nt: TGTGCCAGCAGCCCGACAGGGGTGAACACTGAAGCTTTCTTT
d_call: TRBD1
j_call: TRBJ1-1
v_call: TRBV7-3
clone_size: few
cdr3_length: 14

cdr3_aa: CASSFGTETYGYTF
cdr3_nt: TGTGCCAGCAGTTTTGGGACAGAGACCTATGGCTACACCTTC
d_call: TRBD1
j_call: TRBJ1-2
v_call: TRBV27
clone_size: -
cdr3_length: 14

cdr3_aa: CASSFGWTSGYEQYF
cdr3_nt: TGTGCCAGCAGCTTTGGCTGGACTAGCGGCTACGAGCAGTACTTC
d_call: TRBD2
j_call: TRBJ2-7
v_call: TRBV7-9
clone_size: -
cdr3_length: 15

cdr3_aa: CASKAGTGMTEAFF
cdr3_nt: TGTGCCAGTAAGGCCGGGACAGGGATGACTGAAGCTTTCTTT
d_call: TRBD1
j_call: TRBJ1-1
v_call: TRBV19
clone_size: -
cdr3_length: 14

cdr3_aa: CASSFGSGEAFF
cdr3_nt: TGTGCCAGCAGTTTCGGGTCAGGTGAAGCTTTCTTT
d_call: -
j_call: TRBJ1-1
v_call: TRBV27
clone_size: -
cdr3_length: 12